The 8 T cell receptor beta chains below all came from one sample that was sequenced in a study of cytomegalovirus exposure and HLA in healthy donors. The PCR ran on 60 Vbeta and 13 Jbeta primers. The repertoire was sequenced with immunoSEQ multiplex PCR; TCRdb's copy has only in-frame clones and lacks some. The sample has 99,000 or so clones, roughly 79% seen once. The sequenced sample consisted of PBMCs. Source of these receptors: a middle-aged man in good health and CMV-seronegative.

V is TRBV7-2 and J is TRBJ1-1; 8 bases line up with TRBD1. This CDR3 has 15 amino acids. Germline loops: CDR1 SGHTA, CDR2 FQGNSA. After removal of 5 bases from V and 0 bases from J, the junction contained 5 bases not matched to a gene. The CDR3 protein is CASSPRTGMNTEAFF. CDR3 bases: TGTGCCAGCAGCCCCCGGACAGGGATGAACACTGAAGCTTTCTTT. The full variable domain, rest sourced from reference TRBV7-2 and TRBJ1-1, is GAGVSQSPSNKVTEKGKDVELRCDPISGHTALYWYRQSLGQGLEFLIYFQGNSAPDKSGLPSDRFSAERTGGSVSTLTIQRTQQEDSAVYLCASSPRTGMNTEAFFGQGTRLTVV.

The rearrangement uses TRBV29-1 and TRBJ2-7; 11 bases map to TRBD2. The CDR3 is made up of 15 amino acids. Germline V gene sequence: CDR1 SQVTM, CDR2 ANQGSEA. The V and J ends lost 0 bases and 5 bases, in that order; junction bases with no gene match: 6. Written as DNA, the CDR3 is TGCAGCGTTGAAGACTTACCTAGCGGGAGGAACGAGCAGTACTTC. Translation: CSVEDLPSGRNEQYF.

This chain joins TRBV6-5 and TRBJ2-4, with a tentative D call TRBD1 (5 bases). V was cut by 6 bases and J by 0 bases, with 12 bases left in between. Germline values: CDR1 MNHEY, CDR2 SVGAGI. This CDR3 has 15 residues. The CDR3 reads CASRTAYLAKNIQYF. CDR3 in DNA: TGTGCCAGCAGGACAGCCTACTTAGCCAAAAACATTCAGTACTTC.

As regards this clone: The sample has other DNA sequences that encode this CDR3 too. The chain joins TRBV21-1 to TRBJ2-7; no DNA check was done on the table's D call, TRBD2. TRBV21-1 is given as a pseudogene. The CDR3 sequence is 13 residues long. The CDR3 reads CASSKVPSYEQYF. DNA of the CDR3: TGTGCCAGCAGCAAAGTGCCGAGTTACGAGCAGTACTTC.

The V gene is TRBV7-9, the J gene TRBJ1-1; D is perhaps TRBD1 (6 bases). The germline V gene has CDR1 SEHNR and CDR2 FQNEAQ (reference sequence). V lost 3 bases and J lost 2, with 16 bases in between. This CDR3 comprises 16 residues. CDR3 coding DNA: TGTGCCAGCAGCTTGACGGGGGGCAGACTTAACACTGAAGCTTTCTTT. This sequence encodes CASSLTGGRLNTEAFF. Full variable domain (outside the CDR3, taken from reference TRBV7-9 and TRBJ1-1): DTGVSQNPRHKITKRGQNVTFRCDPISEHNRLYWYRQTLGQGPEFLTYFQNEAQLEKSRLLSDRFSAERPKGSFSTLEIQRTEQGDSAMYLCASSLTGGRLNTEAFFGQGTRLTVV.

The chain joins TRBV7-2 to TRBJ2-7; 8 bases are shared with TRBD2. The germline V gene encodes CDR1 SGHTA and CDR2 FQGNSA. CDR3 size: 14 residues. J was trimmed by 1 base and V by 7 bases; bases with no gene match: 6. This CDR3 is CASKRGLESYEQYF. CDR3 sequence (DNA): TGTGCCAGCAAGCGGGGACTAGAGTCCTACGAGCAGTACTTC.

The chain carries TRBV18 and TRBJ2-7, with 7 positions matching TRBD2. CDR1 and CDR2 from the germline V gene are KGHSH and LQKENI. After removal of 2 bases from V and 7 bases from J, the junction contained 11 bases not matched to a gene. This CDR3 comprises 15 residues. CDR3 coding DNA: TGTGCCAGCTCACCATCGGCTAGCGGACCGTATGAGCAGTACTTC. Translated: CASSPSASGPYEQYF.

J is TRBJ2-1 and V is TRBV9, with 7 bases identical to TRBD1. The CDR3 is made up of 15 amino acids. J was trimmed by 3 bases and V by 0 bases; bases with no gene match: 3. The germline V gene has CDR1 SGDLS and CDR2 YYNGEE. The CDR3 reads CASSVEQGIYNEQFF. CDR3 nucleotides: TGTGCCAGCAGCGTAGAACAGGGGATCTACAATGAGCAGTTCTTC.